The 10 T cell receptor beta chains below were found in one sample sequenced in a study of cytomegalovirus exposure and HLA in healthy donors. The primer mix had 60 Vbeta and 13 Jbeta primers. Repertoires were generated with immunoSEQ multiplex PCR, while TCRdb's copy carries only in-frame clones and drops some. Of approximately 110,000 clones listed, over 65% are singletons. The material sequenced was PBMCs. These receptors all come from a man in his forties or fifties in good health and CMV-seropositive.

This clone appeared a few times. The CDR3 loop reads CASSKTEYGYTF. CDR3 DNA sequence: TGTGCCAGCAGCAAAACGGAGTATGGCTACACCTTC. The chain is built from TRBV14 and TRBJ1-2; D is unresolved. V lost 5 bases and J 5 bases, leaving 9 bases between the germline ends. The V gene's germline CDR1 is SGHDN and CDR2 FVKESK. The CDR3 totals 12 residues.

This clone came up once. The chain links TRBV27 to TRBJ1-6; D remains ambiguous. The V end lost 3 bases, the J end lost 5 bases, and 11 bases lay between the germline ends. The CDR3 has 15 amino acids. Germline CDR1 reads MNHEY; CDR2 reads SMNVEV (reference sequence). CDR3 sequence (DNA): TGTGCCAGCAGTTTTCTCGCCGGGGATAATTCACCCCTCCACTTT. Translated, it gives CASSFLAGDNSPLHF.

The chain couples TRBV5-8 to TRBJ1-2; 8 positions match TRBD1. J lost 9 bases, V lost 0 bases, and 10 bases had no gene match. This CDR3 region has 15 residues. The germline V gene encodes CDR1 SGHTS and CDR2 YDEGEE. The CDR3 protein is CASSLGQGTDSRYTF. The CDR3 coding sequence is TGTGCCAGCAGCTTGGGACAGGGGACCGATTCCCGCTACACCTTC. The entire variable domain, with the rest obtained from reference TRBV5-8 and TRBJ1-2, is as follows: EAGVTQSPTHLIKTRGQQATLRCSPISGHTSVYWYQQALGLGLQFLLWYDEGEERNRGNFPPRFSGRQFPNYSSELNVNALELEDSALYLCASSLGQGTDSRYTFGSGTRLTVV.

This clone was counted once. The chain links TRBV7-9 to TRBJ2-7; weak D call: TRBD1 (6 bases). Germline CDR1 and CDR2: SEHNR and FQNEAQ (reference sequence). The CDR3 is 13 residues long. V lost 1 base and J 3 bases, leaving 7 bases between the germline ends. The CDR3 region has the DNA TGTGCCAGCAGCTTAGTAGGGGGCTACGAGCAGTACTTC. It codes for CASSLVGGYEQYF.

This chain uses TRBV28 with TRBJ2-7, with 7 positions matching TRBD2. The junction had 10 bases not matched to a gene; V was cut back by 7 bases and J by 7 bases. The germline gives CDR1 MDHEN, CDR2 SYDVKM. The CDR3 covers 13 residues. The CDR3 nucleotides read TGTGCCAGCAACGAAAACGGGGGGAGGGAGCAGTACTTC. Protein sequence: CASNENGGREQYF.

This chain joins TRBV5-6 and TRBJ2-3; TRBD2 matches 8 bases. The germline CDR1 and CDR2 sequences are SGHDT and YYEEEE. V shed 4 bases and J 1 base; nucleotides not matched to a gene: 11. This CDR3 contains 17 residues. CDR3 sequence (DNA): TGTGCCAGCAGCGACCTTCGACTAGCGATTCGCACAGATACGCAGTATTTT. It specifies CASSDLRLAIRTDTQYF. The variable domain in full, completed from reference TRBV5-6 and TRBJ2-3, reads DAGVTQSPTHLIKTRGQQVTLRCSPKSGHDTVSWYQQALGQGPQFIFQYYEEEERQRGNFPDRFSGHQFPNYSSELNVNALLLGDSALYLCASSDLRLAIRTDTQYFGPGTRLTVL.

The CDR3 DNA is TGTGCCAGCAGCCCGCAGACAGGGGACTACGAGCAGTACTTC. Its protein product is CASSPQTGDYEQYF. The J gene is TRBJ2-7, the V gene TRBV7-6, with 8 bases aligning to TRBD1. Germline V lookup: CDR1 SGHVS, CDR2 FNYEAQ. The CDR3 runs to 14 residues. V shed 5 bases, J shed 3 bases, and the junction held 6 bases outside the gene matches. The full variable domain, rest sourced from reference TRBV7-6 and TRBJ2-7, is GAGVSQSPRYKVTKRGQDVALRCDPISGHVSLYWYRQALGQGPEFLTYFNYEAQQDKSGLPNDRFSAERPEGSISTLTIQRTEQRDSAMYRCASSPQTGDYEQYFGPGTRLTVT.

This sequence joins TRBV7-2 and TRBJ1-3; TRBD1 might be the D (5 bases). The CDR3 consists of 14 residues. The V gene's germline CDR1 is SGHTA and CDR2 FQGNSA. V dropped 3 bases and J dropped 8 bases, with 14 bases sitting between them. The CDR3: CASSLTAGLDTIYF. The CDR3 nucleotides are TGTGCCAGCAGCTTGACGGCAGGGTTGGACACCATATATTTT.

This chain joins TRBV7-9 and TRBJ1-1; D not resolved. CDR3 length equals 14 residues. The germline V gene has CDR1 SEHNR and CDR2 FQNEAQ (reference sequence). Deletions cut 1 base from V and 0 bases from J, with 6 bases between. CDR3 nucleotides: TGTGCCAGCAGCTTAGAACTTATGAACACTGAAGCTTTCTTT. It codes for CASSLELMNTEAFF.

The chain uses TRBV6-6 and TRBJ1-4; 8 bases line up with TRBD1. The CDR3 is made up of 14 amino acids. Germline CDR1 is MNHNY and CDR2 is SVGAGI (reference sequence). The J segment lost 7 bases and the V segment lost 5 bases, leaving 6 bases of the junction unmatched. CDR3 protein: CASSQRTGIEKLFF. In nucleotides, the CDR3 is TGTGCCAGCAGTCAAAGGACAGGGATTGAAAAACTGTTTTTT.